Following are 9 T cell receptor beta chains from one sample sequenced in a study of spatial heterogeneity in lung cancer. Time point noted: sample taken at primary tumor resection. Unsorted tumor, nontumor lung tissue or cryopreserved PBMC supplied the whole RNA. MiXCR, run by TCRdb on the 5' RACE reads, gives a single entry per CDR3 protein. The repertoire holds 30,000 to 45,000 distinct CDR3 sequences, with 7.5% as singletons. The material was PBMCs, obtained at surgery. These receptors originate from a male donor with early-stage non-small cell lung cancer.

This clonotype has just a few counts. The rearrangement joins TRBV6-6 to TRBJ2-3, with a weak D call TRBD2 (6 bases). The germline V and J ends were trimmed by 2 bases and 1 base, with 7 bases remaining between them. The CDR3 is made up of 14 amino acids. Germline CDR1 is MNHNY and CDR2 is SVGAGI (reference sequence). CDR3 amino acids: CASSYQRGTDTQYF. The CDR3 nucleotides are TGTGCCAGCAGTTACCAGCGGGGCACAGATACGCAGTATTTT.

This clonotype was observed a handful of times. In DNA form, the CDR3 reads TGTGCCAGCAGTTTAGGGCCGGAGTTCCAAGAGACCCAGTACTTC. Translating it yields CASSLGPEFQETQYF. This chain uses TRBV12-3 or TRBV12-4 with TRBJ2-5; D ambiguous. The CDR3 loop spans 15 amino acids. V was shortened by 1 base and J by 1 base, with 10 bases between the two germline ends.

The sample holds a few counts of this clonotype. V usage is TRBV3-1 and J usage is TRBJ1-2; a weak D match, TRBD1 (6 bases). V lost 4 bases and J lost 4, with 16 bases in between. Germline V CDR1 and CDR2: LGHDT, YNNKEL (reference sequence). The CDR3 sequence is 15 residues long. The CDR3 loop is CASSPSPGHPYGYTF. CDR3 nucleotide sequence: TGTGCCAGCAGCCCCTCCCCGGGACATCCCTATGGCTACACCTTC.

This clonotype was seen many times. The chain links TRBV29-1 to TRBJ1-1; TRBD1 is a possible D gene (5 bases). The germline V gene has CDR1 SQVTM and CDR2 ANQGSEA. V lost 4 bases and J 8 bases, leaving 11 bases between the germline ends. The CDR3 is 11 residues long. The CDR3 here is CSVAHPGEAFF. The DNA for the CDR3 is TGCAGCGTTGCCCATCCAGGGGAAGCTTTCTTT.

Ten or more counts support this clonotype. The chain employs TRBV12-3 or TRBV12-4 and TRBJ1-5, with D possibly being TRBD1 (5 bases). Trimming removed 3 bases at V and 1 base at J, with 10 bases between. The CDR3 loop spans 15 amino acids. CDR3 sequence: CASSFSGLSNQPQHF. In nucleotides, the CDR3 is TGTGCCAGCAGTTTTTCAGGGCTGAGCAATCAGCCCCAGCATTTT.

This clonotype was observed a few times. Written as DNA, the CDR3 is TGTGCCAGCAGCCCGGTGGGGGGTAATAACTATGGCTACACCTTC. Protein sequence: CASSPVGGNNYGYTF. J is TRBJ1-2 and V is TRBV7-9; tentative D call: TRBD1 (5 bases). Trimming cost V 5 bases and J 1 base, with 14 bases left between them. The CDR3 covers 15 residues. Germline CDR1 and CDR2: SEHNR and FQNEAQ (reference sequence).

The CDR3 region is CASRSGGAIDTQYF. The CDR3, as DNA: TGTGCCAGCAGGAGCGGGGGGGCTATAGATACGCAGTATTTT. The J gene is TRBJ2-3, the V gene TRBV6-6, with TRBD2 matching over 10 bases. Germline V CDR1 and CDR2: MNHNY, SVGAGI (reference sequence). The CDR3 is 14 residues long. Trimming cost V 6 bases and J 5 bases; bases outside gene matches: 5.

A note on this clonotype: This may come from a read error, since a much larger clone is one base off. The chain joins TRBV10-3 to TRBJ1-6, with 9 bases matching TRBD1. The CDR3 totals 16 residues. CDR1 is ENHRY and CDR2 is SYGVKD in the germline V gene. The CDR3 reads CVISDRGQGTNSPLHF. The CDR3 DNA reads TGTGTCATCAGTGACCGTGGACAGGGGACGAATTCACCCCTCCACTTT.

This clonotype has at least ten counts. The CDR3 DNA reads as TGCAGTGCCCCGGGGGGGGACAGGGGCTACTACGAGCAGTACTTC. Translation gives CSAPGGDRGYYEQYF. The rearrangement joins TRBV20-1 to TRBJ2-7; TRBD1 aligns across 10 bases. The V gene's germline CDR1 is DFQATT and CDR2 SNEGSKA (reference sequence). This CDR3 has 15 amino acids. V lost 6 bases and J lost 3; bases outside the gene matches: 11.